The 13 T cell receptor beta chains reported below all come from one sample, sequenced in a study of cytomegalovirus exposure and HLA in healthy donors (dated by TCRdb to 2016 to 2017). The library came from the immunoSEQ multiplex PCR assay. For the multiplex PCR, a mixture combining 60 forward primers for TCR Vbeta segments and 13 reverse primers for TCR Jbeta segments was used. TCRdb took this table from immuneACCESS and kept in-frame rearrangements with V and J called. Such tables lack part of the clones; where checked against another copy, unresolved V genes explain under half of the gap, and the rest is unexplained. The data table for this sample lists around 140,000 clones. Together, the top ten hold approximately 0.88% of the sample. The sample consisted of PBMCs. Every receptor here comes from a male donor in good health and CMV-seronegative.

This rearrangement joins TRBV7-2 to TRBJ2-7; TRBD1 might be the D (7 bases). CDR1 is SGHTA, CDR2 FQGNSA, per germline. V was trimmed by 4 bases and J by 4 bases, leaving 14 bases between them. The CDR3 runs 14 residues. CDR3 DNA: TGTGCCAGCAGCTCGACTGCGGGACAGTACGAGCAGTACTTC. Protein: CASSSTAGQYEQYF.

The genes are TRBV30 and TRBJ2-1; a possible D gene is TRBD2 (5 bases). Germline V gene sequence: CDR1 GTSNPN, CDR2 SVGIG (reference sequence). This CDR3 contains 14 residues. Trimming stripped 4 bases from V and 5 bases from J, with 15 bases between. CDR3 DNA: TGTGCCTGGAAGACGGGGAAGGTGGACAATGAGCAGTTCTTC. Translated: CAWKTGKVDNEQFF.

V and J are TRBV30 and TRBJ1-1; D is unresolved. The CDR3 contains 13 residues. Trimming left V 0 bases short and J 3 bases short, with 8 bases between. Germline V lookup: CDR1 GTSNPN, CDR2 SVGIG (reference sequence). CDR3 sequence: CAWSVRTDTEAFF. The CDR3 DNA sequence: TGTGCCTGGAGTGTCCGTACGGACACTGAAGCTTTCTTT.

The CDR3 loop is CSVELLAGVGEQYF. CDR3 DNA: TGCAGCGTTGAACTCCTGGCGGGAGTGGGCGAGCAGTACTTC. The J gene is TRBJ2-7, the V gene TRBV29-1; TRBD2 aligns across 7 bases. J gave up 6 bases and V 2 bases, and 10 bases lay outside the gene matches. The CDR3 covers 14 residues. The germline CDR1 and CDR2 sequences are SQVTM and ANQGSEA.

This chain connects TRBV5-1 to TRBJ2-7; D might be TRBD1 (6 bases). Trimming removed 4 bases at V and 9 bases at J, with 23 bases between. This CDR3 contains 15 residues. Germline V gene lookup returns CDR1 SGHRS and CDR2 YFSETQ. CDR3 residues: CASSETGQSLTLQYF. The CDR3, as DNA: TGCGCCAGCAGCGAGACAGGACAGAGTCTCACACTGCAGTACTTC.

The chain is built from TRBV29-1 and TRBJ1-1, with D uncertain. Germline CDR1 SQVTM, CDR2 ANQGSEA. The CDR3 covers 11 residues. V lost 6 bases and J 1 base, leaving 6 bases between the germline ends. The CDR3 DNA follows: TGCAGCGTCCGAGAGAACACTGAAGCTTTCTTT. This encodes CSVRENTEAFF. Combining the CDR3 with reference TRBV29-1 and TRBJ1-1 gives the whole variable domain SAVISQKPSRDICQRGTSLTIQCQVDSQVTMMFWYRQQPGQSLTLIATANQGSEATYESGFVIDKFPISRPNLTFSTLTVSNMSPEDSSIYLCSVRENTEAFFGQGTRLTVV.

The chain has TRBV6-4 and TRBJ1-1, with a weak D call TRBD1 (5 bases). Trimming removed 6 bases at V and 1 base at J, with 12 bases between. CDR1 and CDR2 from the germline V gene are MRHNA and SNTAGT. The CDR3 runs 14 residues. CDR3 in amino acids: CASRGLPGNTEAFF. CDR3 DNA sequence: TGTGCCAGCAGGGGACTTCCAGGGAACACTGAAGCTTTCTTT.

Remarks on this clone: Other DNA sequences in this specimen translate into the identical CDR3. The CDR3 reads CASSYLQGPGYEQYF. In DNA form, the CDR3 reads TGTGCCAGCAGTTACCTACAGGGACCGGGCTACGAGCAGTACTTC. The chain uses TRBV6-5 and TRBJ2-7, with D possibly being TRBD1 (6 bases). CDR1 MNHEY and CDR2 SVGAGI come from the germline V gene. Trimming cost V 2 bases and J 3 bases, with 14 bases left between them. The length of the CDR3 is 15 residues.

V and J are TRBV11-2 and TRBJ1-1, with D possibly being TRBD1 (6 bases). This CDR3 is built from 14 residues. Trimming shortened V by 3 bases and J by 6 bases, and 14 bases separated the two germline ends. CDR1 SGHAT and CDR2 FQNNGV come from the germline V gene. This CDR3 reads CASSFSQGNPEAFF. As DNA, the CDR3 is TGTGCCAGCAGCTTCTCACAGGGAAATCCTGAAGCTTTCTTT.

CDR3 sequence reads: CASSPTGLAAYEQYF. DNA of the CDR3: TGTGCCAGCAGCCCAACGGGACTAGCGGCCTACGAGCAGTACTTC. This chain joins TRBV7-2 and TRBJ2-7; 11 nucleotides line up with TRBD2. CDR3 length: 15 residues. Unmatched junction bases numbered 5, after V lost 5 bases and J lost 2 bases. Germline V gene data show CDR1 as SGHTA and CDR2 as FQGNSA.

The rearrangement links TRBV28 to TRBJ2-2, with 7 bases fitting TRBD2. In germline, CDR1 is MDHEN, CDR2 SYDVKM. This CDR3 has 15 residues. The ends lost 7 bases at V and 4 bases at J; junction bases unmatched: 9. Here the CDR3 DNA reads TGTGCCAGCAAACCCGGGACTACCGGCACCGGGGAGCTGTTTTTT. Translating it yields CASKPGTTGTGELFF.

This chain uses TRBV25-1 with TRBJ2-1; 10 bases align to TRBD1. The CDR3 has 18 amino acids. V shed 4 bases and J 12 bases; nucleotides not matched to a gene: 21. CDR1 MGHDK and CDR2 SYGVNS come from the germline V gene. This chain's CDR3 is CASSGPRQGATSFVRQFF. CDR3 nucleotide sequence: TGTGCCAGCAGTGGCCCAAGACAGGGGGCGACCTCCTTTGTAAGGCAGTTCTTC. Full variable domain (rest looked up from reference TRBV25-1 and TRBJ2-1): EADIYQTPRYLVIGTGKKITLECSQTMGHDKMYWYQQDPGMELHLIHYSYGVNSTEKGDLSSESTVSRIRTEHFPLTLESARPSHTSQYLCASSGPRQGATSFVRQFFGPGTRLTVL.

The CDR3 region is CASSPGTGRGTEAFF. The CDR3 region has the DNA TGTGCCAGTAGTCCTGGGACAGGGAGGGGCACTGAAGCTTTCTTT. The gene calls are TRBV19 and TRBJ1-1; TRBD1 aligns across 9 bases. The V segment lost 5 bases and the J segment 4 bases; nucleotides outside the gene matches: 8. Looked up from germline, CDR1 is LNHDA and CDR2 is SQIVND (reference sequence). CDR3 size: 15 residues.